These 17 T cell receptor beta chains came from one sample sequenced in a study of cytomegalovirus exposure and HLA in healthy donors. In the PCR, 60 Vbeta and 13 Jbeta primers were used. Data came from immunoSEQ multiplex PCR; TCRdb stores just in-frame clones and leaves some out. The sample holds 150,000 to 200,000 clones; 81% are singletons and the top ten take approximately 1.3%. The specimen was PBMCs. These receptors were collected from a man aged 50 to 59 in good health and CMV-seropositive.

The rearrangement uses TRBV9 and TRBJ2-3; TRBD2 agrees at 16 bases. After removal of 5 bases from V and 0 bases from J, the junction contained 9 bases not matched to a gene. Germline CDR1 is SGDLS and CDR2 is YYNGEE. The CDR3 has 19 amino acids. The CDR3 nucleotides read TGTGCCAGCAGAATTCCGGGACTAGCGGGAGGGGAGAGCACAGATACGCAGTATTTT. This sequence encodes CASRIPGLAGGESTDTQYF.

This chain uses TRBV18 with TRBJ2-7; the D gene is possibly TRBD2 (5 bases). The germline V and J ends were trimmed by 5 bases and 0 bases, with 20 bases remaining between them. The CDR3 runs to 17 residues. Germline CDR1 and CDR2: KGHSH and LQKENI. The CDR3 sequence: CASSISQLAFGSYEQYF. The DNA for the CDR3 is TGTGCCAGCTCAATTAGTCAGCTAGCTTTTGGCTCCTACGAGCAGTACTTC.

The J gene is TRBJ2-5, the V gene TRBV5-6, with a tentative D call TRBD1 (5 bases). CDR1 and CDR2 from the germline V gene are SGHDT and YYEEEE. Trimming took off 1 base at V and 4 bases at J, with 11 bases between the two ends. The CDR3 length is 14 residues. For the CDR3, the DNA is TGTGCCAGCAGCTTGAGGGGTATAGGAGAGACCCAGTACTTC. As protein: CASSLRGIGETQYF. The full variable domain, rest sourced from reference TRBV5-6 and TRBJ2-5, is DAGVTQSPTHLIKTRGQQVTLRCSPKSGHDTVSWYQQALGQGPQFIFQYYEEEERQRGNFPDRFSGHQFPNYSSELNVNALLLGDSALYLCASSLRGIGETQYFGPGTRLLVL.

The genes are TRBV9 and TRBJ2-1; weak D call: TRBD1 (5 bases). Trimming removed 0 bases from V and 2 bases from J, with 12 bases in between. Germline V gene sequence: CDR1 SGDLS, CDR2 YYNGEE. The CDR3 runs 16 residues. The CDR3 protein is CASSVGSRVAYNEQFF. The CDR3 region has the DNA TGTGCCAGCAGCGTAGGGTCCAGGGTGGCCTACAATGAGCAGTTCTTC.

V and J are TRBV28 and TRBJ1-5; the D is unclear. The CDR3 has 14 residues. Trimming took off 9 bases at V and 1 base at J, with 13 bases between the two ends. Germline values: CDR1 MDHEN, CDR2 SYDVKM. The CDR3 loop reads CASVSGWSNQPQHF. The CDR3 DNA reads TGTGCCAGTGTGAGCGGGTGGAGCAATCAGCCCCAGCATTTT.

The genes are TRBV28 and TRBJ2-2; the match to TRBD1 covers 9 bases. Germline loops: CDR1 MDHEN, CDR2 SYDVKM. V lost 11 bases and J lost 2; bases outside the gene matches: 3. This CDR3 region has 13 residues. The CDR3: CAVQGANTGELFF. DNA of the CDR3: TGTGCCGTACAGGGGGCAAACACCGGGGAGCTGTTTTTT.

This chain connects TRBV30 to TRBJ1-3, with a possible D match to TRBD1 (5 bases). Trimming took 1 base from V and 7 from J, leaving 11 bases between them. Germline lookup yields CDR1 GTSNPN and CDR2 SVGIG (reference sequence). This CDR3 has 13 residues. The CDR3 protein is CAWSGQGMNTIYF. The CDR3 nucleotides are TGTGCCTGGAGTGGTCAGGGAATGAACACCATATATTTT.

The CDR3 region has the DNA TGTGCCAGCAGCTTTGGGGGCAGTGAGCAGTTCTTC. Translation: CASSFGGSEQFF. This sequence joins TRBV11-3 and TRBJ2-1; possible D gene TRBD1, 6 bases. The germline gives CDR1 SGHNT, CDR2 YENEEA. The V and J ends lost 3 bases and 9 bases respectively, with 9 bases between them. This CDR3 is built from 12 residues.

The genes are TRBV29-1 and TRBJ2-7, with a weak D call TRBD2 (5 bases). Deletions cut 7 bases from V and 9 bases from J, with 13 bases between. Germline CDR1 reads SQVTM; CDR2 reads ANQGSEA. The CDR3 contains 10 residues. CDR3 bases: TGCAGCGCTCTGGGCAGCGGGCAGTACTTC. This codes for CSALGSGQYF.

The chain is built from TRBV5-6 and TRBJ2-5; D perhaps matches TRBD1 (5 bases). Germline V lookup: CDR1 SGHDT, CDR2 YYEEEE. Trimming removed 0 bases from V and 3 bases from J, with 6 bases in between. The CDR3 has 13 residues. The DNA for the CDR3 is TGTGCCAGCAGCTTGGTAGGGGAAGAGACCCAGTACTTC. Its translation: CASSLVGEETQYF.

J is TRBJ1-2 and V is TRBV7-2, with a tentative D call TRBD1 (5 bases). The CDR3 is 14 residues long. Trimming removed 4 bases from V and 8 bases from J, with 17 bases in between. Germline CDR1 SGHTA, CDR2 FQGNSA. The CDR3 reads CASSYLGGVLGYTF. In DNA, the CDR3 is TGTGCCAGCAGCTACCTGGGGGGGGTACTCGGCTACACCTTC. Drawing the rest from reference TRBV7-2 and TRBJ1-2, the complete variable domain is GAGVSQSPSNKVTEKGKDVELRCDPISGHTALYWYRQSLGQGLEFLIYFQGNSAPDKSGLPSDRFSAERTGGSVSTLTIQRTQQEDSAVYLCASSYLGGVLGYTFGSGTRLTVV.

This chain joins TRBV30 and TRBJ2-1, with 8 bases fitting TRBD1. Germline values: CDR1 GTSNPN, CDR2 SVGIG (reference sequence). V dropped 8 bases and J dropped 2; count of bases not matched to a gene: 5. There are 13 residues in the CDR3. This chain's CDR3 is CARDRGTYNEQFF. For the CDR3, the DNA is TGTGCCCGCGACAGGGGAACCTACAATGAGCAGTTCTTC.

The CDR3 spells CASSLSLGRGYGYTF. The CDR3 DNA reads TGTGCCAGCAGTTTATCGTTGGGAAGGGGCTATGGCTACACCTTC. The genes are TRBV28 and TRBJ1-2; a weak D match, TRBD1 (5 bases). This CDR3 has 15 amino acids. CDR1 and CDR2 from the germline V gene are MDHEN and SYDVKM. V dropped 1 base and J dropped 4 bases, with 13 bases sitting between them.

Here the CDR3 reads CASSYSVQATNEKLFF. DNA for the CDR3: TGTGCCAGCAGTTACTCGGTTCAGGCAACTAATGAAAAACTGTTTTTT. This chain connects TRBV6-6 to TRBJ1-4; no firm D call. V lost 0 bases and J 0 bases, leaving 8 bases between the germline ends. This CDR3 is 16 amino acids long. In germline, CDR1 is MNHNY, CDR2 SVGAGI (reference sequence).

The chain has TRBV5-1 and TRBJ1-1, with 7 bases identical to TRBD1. The CDR3 has 15 residues. J lost 1 base, V lost 4 bases, and 7 bases had no gene match. Per the germline V gene, CDR1 is SGHRS and CDR2 is YFSETQ. The CDR3 DNA reads as TGCGCCAGCAGCGAGTCCGGGACAGAGAACACTGAAGCTTTCTTT. Amino acid sequence: CASSESGTENTEAFF.

This chain's CDR3 is CASSNRVGYGYTF. CDR3 DNA sequence: TGTGCCAGCAGTAACAGGGTTGGCTATGGCTACACCTTC. This sequence joins TRBV28 and TRBJ1-2, with a weak D call TRBD1 (6 bases). This CDR3 is built from 13 residues. Germline V gene lookup returns CDR1 MDHEN and CDR2 SYDVKM. V lost 5 bases and J lost 4, with 11 bases in between.

This clone was found a few times. This chain uses TRBV30 with TRBJ1-6, with unresolved D. This CDR3 spans 15 amino acids. V shed 0 bases and J shed 4 bases, with 10 bases lying between them. Per the germline V gene, CDR1 is GTSNPN and CDR2 is SVGIG (reference sequence). CDR3 sequence: CAWSVRGLYNSPLHF. In DNA, the CDR3 is TGTGCCTGGAGTGTACGCGGACTTTATAATTCACCCCTCCACTTT. Looking up the rest from reference TRBV30 and TRBJ1-6 gives the full variable domain: SQTIHQWPATLVQPVGSPLSLECTVEGTSNPNLYWYRQAAGRGLQLLFYSVGIGQISSEVPQNLSASRPQDRQFILSSKKLLLSDSGFYLCAWSVRGLYNSPLHFGNGTRLTVT.